The T cell receptor (beta chain) under discussion was sequenced for a study of T cells after yellow fever vaccination. Whole-study context: Fractions low in cell number were prepared with SMART-Seq v4 Ultra Low Input.

A process of 5'RACE template switching, which added a universal primer site and UMIs, was used to make TCR cDNA. TCRdb ran MiXCR on the 5' RACE reads and lists one entry per CDR3 protein. This sample has some 500,000 distinct CDR3 sequences, with approximately 15% found just once. Findings of the study overall: Abundant bulk-derived clonotypes could contaminate FACS-sorted repertoires. Among primary-vaccination clones, most reappeared after the booster, at roughly 96% for CD4 and 85% to 90% for CD8.

On this clonotype itself: Its matching antigen is unknown.

The CDR3 runs 17 residues. Germline assignment: CDR1 SNHLY and CDR2 FYNNEI. Trimming took off 5 bases at V and 1 base at J, with 20 bases between the two ends. The starting material was PBMCs, obtained on the day of the yellow fever booster vaccination. The chain employs TRBV2 and TRBJ1-1, with D unclear. This sequence was found in a man aged 30 to 45 who received the YFV17D yellow fever vaccine. DNA of the CDR3: TGTGCCAGCAGTTTTCTCCCTTTGACCGTTCGGAACACTGAAGCTTTCTTT. It encodes CASSFLPLTVRNTEAFF.